This T cell receptor beta chain is from a study of T-cell memory formation after mild COVID-19. Study context: For the most part, TCR clusters were specific to one donor.

The germline CDR1 and CDR2 sequences are SGHKS and YYEKEE (reference sequence). V lost 0 bases and J 4 bases, leaving 10 bases between the germline ends. The CDR3 extends over 14 amino acids. Whole-study findings and limits: Confirmation was lacking for SARS-CoV-2 specificity of second-wave clones that peaked on day 37.

Constant-segment primers served in 5'RACE that generated TCR alpha and TCR beta cDNA libraries bearing sample barcodes and UMIs. MiXCR, applied by TCRdb to the 5' RACE reads, yields one record per CDR3 protein. The sample has about 200,000 distinct CDR3 sequences, around 19% seen once. This clonotype appeared many times. Its antigen remains unknown. The V and J genes are TRBV5-5 and TRBJ1-1; D remains unclear. Specimen: PBMCs or a T cell subset sorted from them (not recorded which). This sequence originates from an adult woman who had mild COVID-19 (a few samples of this study predate the infection). Cell type and time point are not known. The CDR3 region has the DNA TGTGCCAGCAGCTTGGTGGGGAGGAGCACTGAAGCTTTCTTT. Amino acid sequence: CASSLVGRSTEAFF.